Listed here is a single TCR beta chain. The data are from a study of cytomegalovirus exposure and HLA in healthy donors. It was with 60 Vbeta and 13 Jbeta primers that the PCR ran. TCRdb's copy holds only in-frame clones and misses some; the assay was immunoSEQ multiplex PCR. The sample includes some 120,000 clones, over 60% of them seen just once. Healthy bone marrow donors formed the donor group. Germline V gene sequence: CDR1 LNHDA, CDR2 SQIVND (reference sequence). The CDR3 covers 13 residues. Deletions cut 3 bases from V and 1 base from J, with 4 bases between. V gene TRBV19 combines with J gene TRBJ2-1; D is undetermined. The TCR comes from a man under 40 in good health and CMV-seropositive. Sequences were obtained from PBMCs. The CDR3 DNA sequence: TGTGCCAGTAGTATGGAGTCCTACAATGAGCAGTTCTTC. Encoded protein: CASSMESYNEQFF.